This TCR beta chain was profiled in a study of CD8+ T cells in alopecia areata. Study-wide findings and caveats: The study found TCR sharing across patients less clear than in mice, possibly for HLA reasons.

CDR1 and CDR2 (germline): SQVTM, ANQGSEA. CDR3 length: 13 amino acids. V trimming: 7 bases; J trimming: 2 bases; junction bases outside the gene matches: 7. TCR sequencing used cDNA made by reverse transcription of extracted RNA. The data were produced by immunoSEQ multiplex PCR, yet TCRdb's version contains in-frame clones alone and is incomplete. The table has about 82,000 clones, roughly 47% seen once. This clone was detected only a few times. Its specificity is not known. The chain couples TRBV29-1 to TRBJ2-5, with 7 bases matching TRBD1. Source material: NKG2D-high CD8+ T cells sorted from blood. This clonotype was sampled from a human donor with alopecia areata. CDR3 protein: CSAPGQTQETQYF. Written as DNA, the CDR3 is TGCAGCGCCCCGGGACAGACACAAGAGACCCAGTACTTC.